This is a list of T cell receptor beta chains from one sample in a study of cytomegalovirus exposure and HLA in healthy donors. Using immunoSEQ multiplex PCR, the repertoire was profiled, and TCRdb retains in-frame clones only, with some absent. The sample has some 200,000 clones, roughly 80% seen once. The source material was PBMCs. The receptors derive from a middle-aged man in good health and CMV-seronegative. CDR3s include the opening cysteine and the closing phenylalanine or tryptophan. A D gene is named only where the DNA matches it firmly. Clone size is given for some rows only: seen once, a few or many times, or a class if the clone is expanded.

>NA|TRBJ1-2|NA|TRBV18
CASSPRANGYTF
TGTGCCAGCTCACCACGGGCTAATGGCTACACCTTC
>NA|TRBJ1-2|NA|TRBV7-3
CASSFQVYGYTF
TGTGCCAGCAGCTTCCAGGTCTATGGCTACACCTTC
>NA|TRBJ2-3|TRBD2|TRBV9
CASSVESGGRLDTQYF
TGTGCCAGCAGCGTAGAAAGCGGGGGACGGTTGGATACGCAGTATTTT
>NA|TRBJ1-2|TRBD1|TRBV6-5
CASSYLTGVGNGYTF
TGTGCCAGCAGTTACTTAACAGGGGTCGGGAATGGCTACACCTTC
>NA|TRBJ1-1|TRBD1|TRBV11-3
CASSLTGGRTEAFF
TGTGCCAGCAGCCTTACAGGGGGAAGGACTGAAGCTTTCTTT
>NA|TRBJ1-2|NA|TRBV7-9
CSSSSPGQALNYGYTF
TGTTCCAGCAGCTCCCCCGGCCAGGCCCTTAACTATGGCTACACCTTC
>NA|TRBJ2-3|NA|TRBV7-6
CASSLIGTDTQYF
TGTGCCAGCAGCTTAATAGGCACAGATACGCAGTATTTT
>NA|TRBJ2-7|TRBD1|TRBV2
CASNDRGYEQYF
TGTGCCAGCAATGACAGGGGTTACGAGCAGTACTTC
>NA|TRBJ1-6|NA|TRBV9
CASSVGVGAGPYNSPLHF
TGTGCCAGCAGCGTAGGGGTTGGGGCAGGTCCTTATAATTCACCCCTCCACTTT
>NA|TRBJ1-1|TRBD1|TRBV6-1
CASSVRQGAGEAFF
TGTGCCAGCAGTGTCCGACAGGGGGCTGGTGAAGCTTTCTTT
>NA|TRBJ2-7|NA|TRBV7-9
CASSFGQGPYEQYF
TGTGCCAGCAGCTTCGGGCAGGGCCCCTACGAGCAGTACTTC
>NA|TRBJ1-4|NA|TRBV6-1
CASSEVGTGSEWNEKLFF
TGTGCCAGCAGTGAAGTGGGAACGGGTAGCGAGTGGAATGAAAAACTGTTTTTT
>NA|TRBJ1-2|NA|TRBV20-1
CSAKSSYGYTF
TGCAGTGCTAAGAGTAGCTATGGCTACACCTTC
>NA|TRBJ1-2|TRBD1|TRBV18
CASSPGQGAKGNYGYTF
TGTGCCAGCTCACCGGGACAGGGGGCGAAGGGAAACTATGGCTACACCTTC
>NA|TRBJ1-6|TRBD1|TRBV5-6
CASAGQGNSPLHF
TGTGCCAGCGCGGGACAGGGAAATTCACCCCTCCACTTT
>few|TRBJ2-5|NA|TRBV5-4
CASSLTVYQETQYF
TGTGCCAGCAGCTTGACAGTGTACCAAGAGACCCAGTACTTC
>NA|TRBJ2-6|NA|TRBV5-6
CASSGTDLKSGGANVLTF
TGTGCCAGCAGCGGAACGGACCTAAAATCGGGAGGGGCCAACGTCCTGACTTTC
>NA|TRBJ2-3|NA|TRBV7-3
CASSLTGLSTDTQYF
TGTGCCAGCAGCTTAACCGGACTGAGCACAGATACGCAGTATTTT
>NA|TRBJ2-3|TRBD2|TRBV5-5
CASRYSGGATKDTQYF
TGTGCCAGCCGTTATAGCGGGGGGGCGACTAAGGATACGCAGTATTTT
>NA|TRBJ1-5|TRBD1|TRBV10-3
CAISGTGHSNQPQHF
TGTGCCATCAGTGGGACAGGCCATAGCAATCAGCCCCAGCATTTT
>NA|TRBJ2-7|NA|TRBV4-2
CASSQSSVISYEQYF
TGTGCCAGCAGCCAATCTTCCGTTATCTCCTACGAGCAGTACTTC
>NA|TRBJ1-3|TRBD1|TRBV18
CASSRQGANSGNTIYF
TGTGCCAGCTCGAGACAGGGGGCCAACTCTGGAAACACCATATATTTT
>few|TRBJ1-5|NA|TRBV15
CATSRGNSNQPQHF
TGTGCCACCAGTCGGGGAAATAGCAATCAGCCCCAGCATTTT
>once|TRBJ2-5|NA|TRBV7-2
CASSLEAEETQYF
TGTGCCAGCAGCTTAGAAGCGGAAGAGACCCAGTACTTC
>NA|TRBJ2-1|NA|TRBV2
CASIDSGDEQFF
TGTGCCAGCATAGATAGCGGAGATGAGCAGTTCTTC
>NA|TRBJ2-7|NA|TRBV6-1
CASSEGGGEYEQYF
TGTGCCAGCAGTGAAGGCGGGGGCGAATACGAGCAGTACTTC
>NA|TRBJ1-5|TRBD1|TRBV27
CASSPTGTGQPQHF
TGTGCCAGCAGTCCGACAGGGACCGGTCAGCCCCAGCATTTT
>NA|TRBJ1-5|TRBD1|TRBV6-1
CASSSDRGDQPQHF
TGTGCCAGCAGTTCGGACAGGGGTGATCAGCCCCAGCATTTT
>NA|TRBJ1-1|TRBD1|TRBV27
CASSPGTGFRWVAAFF
TGTGCCAGCAGTCCGGGGACAGGGTTTCGGTGGGTTGCCGCTTTCTTT
>once|TRBJ2-7|TRBD1|TRBV10-3
CAIRPTGDAEQYF
TGTGCCATCAGGCCGACAGGGGATGCCGAGCAGTACTTC
>NA|TRBJ2-7|TRBD1|TRBV7-9
CSSRQGLQQYF
TGTTCCTCCCGACAGGGTCTACAGCAGTACTTC
>once|TRBJ2-1|TRBD2|TRBV6-5
CASSYPSGTSNEQFF
TGTGCCAGCAGTTACCCAAGCGGGACCTCCAATGAGCAGTTCTTC
>NA|TRBJ2-5|TRBD2|TRBV7-2
CASSLDTSGGAGETQYF
TGTGCCAGCAGCTTAGATACTAGCGGGGGGGCTGGGGAGACCCAGTACTTC
>NA|TRBJ2-7|TRBD1|TRBV5-1
CASSPPTGSYEQYF
TGCGCCAGCAGCCCGCCGACAGGGTCCTACGAGCAGTACTTC
>NA|TRBJ2-1|NA|TRBV7-9
CSSSSSSVYNEQFF
TGTTCCAGCAGCTCATCTAGCGTCTACAATGAGCAGTTCTTC
>NA|TRBJ2-5|NA|TRBV7-7
CASSLGHQETQYF
TGTGCCAGCAGCTTGGGCCACCAAGAGACCCAGTACTTC
>NA|TRBJ2-3|TRBD2|TRBV5-1
CASSSTSYTQYF
TGCGCCAGCAGCTCGACTAGCTATACGCAGTATTTT
>NA|TRBJ1-2|NA|TRBV7-9
CASSLVLHPYGYTF
TGTGCCAGCAGCTTAGTGTTACACCCGTATGGCTACACCTTC
>NA|TRBJ2-1|TRBD2|TRBV2
CARGGEASEQFF
TGTGCCCGGGGGGGGGAAGCGAGTGAGCAGTTCTTC
>NA|TRBJ1-2|NA|TRBV9
CASSAGQYGYTF
TGTGCCAGCAGCGCAGGACAGTATGGCTACACCTTC